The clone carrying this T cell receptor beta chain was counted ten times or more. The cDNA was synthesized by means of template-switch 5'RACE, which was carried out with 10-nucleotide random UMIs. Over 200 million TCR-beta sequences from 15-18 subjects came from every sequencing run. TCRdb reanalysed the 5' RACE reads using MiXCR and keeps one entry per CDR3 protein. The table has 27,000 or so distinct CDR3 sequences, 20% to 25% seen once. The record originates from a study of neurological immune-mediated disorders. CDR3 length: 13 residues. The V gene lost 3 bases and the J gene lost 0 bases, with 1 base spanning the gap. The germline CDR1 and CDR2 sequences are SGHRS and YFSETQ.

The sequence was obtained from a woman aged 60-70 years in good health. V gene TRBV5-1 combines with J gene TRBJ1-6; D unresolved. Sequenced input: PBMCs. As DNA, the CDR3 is TGCGCCAGCAGCTCCTCCTATAATTCACCCCTCCACTTT. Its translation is CASSSSYNSPLHF.